The sequence of this T cell receptor (beta chain) was determined in a study of T cell changes during pregnancy in multiple sclerosis. Produced via immunoSEQ multiplex PCR; TCRdb's table is partial and in-frame only. The sample yields 25,000 to 35,000 clones, about 88% seen once. The germline V gene encodes CDR1 SGHDT and CDR2 YYEEEE. V lost 4 bases and J lost 7, with 11 bases in between. The CDR3 runs to 13 residues. This clonotype was sampled from a female donor with multiple sclerosis, enrolled in a pregnancy study. The chain links TRBV5-6 to TRBJ1-4, with D hard to call. This specimen consisted of CD8+ T cells from peripheral blood mononuclear cells, obtained in the second trimester of pregnancy. CDR3 protein: CASSNAGSEKLFF. The CDR3 DNA sequence: TGTGCCAGCAGCAATGCCGGTAGTGAAAAACTGTTTTTT.